A single T cell receptor (beta chain) is shown here with its context. Its target is not known. This sample was taken from a study of cytomegalovirus exposure and HLA in healthy donors. Study-wide results and limits: In a later analysis, HLA-associated TCR beta chains were more clonally expanded than equally common others. The later analysis indicated that the majority of CMV-associated TCR beta chains appeared HLA-restricted. TCR beta V- and J-gene trimming was later associated with a missense DCLRE1C variant.

Use of 60 Vbeta and 13 Jbeta primers characterized the PCR. Sequenced by immunoSEQ multiplex PCR; TCRdb stores in-frame clones only, minus some. The top ten hold nearly 7% of the sample, which has under 150,000 clones, around 80% seen once. The CDR3 totals 14 residues. From germline, CDR1 is MNHEY and CDR2 SMNVEV (reference sequence). V shed 2 bases, J shed 4 bases, and the junction held 1 base outside the gene matches. V and J are TRBV27 and TRBJ2-2; 7 positions agree with TRBD1. Input material: PBMCs. This clonotype originated in a man aged 35 to 55 in good health and CMV-seropositive. The chain's CDR3 is CASSLTGATGELFF. The DNA for the CDR3 is TGTGCCAGCAGTTTAACAGGGGCCACCGGGGAGCTGTTTTTT.